This TCR beta chain was recovered during a study of shared clonotypes between healthy human individuals. Genomic DNA of every subset was divided equally among multiple immunoSEQ plates. Here immunoSEQ multiplex PCR was the method, and the copy in TCRdb shows in-frame clones only, minus some. The repertoire holds millions of clones, with around 90% as singletons. Trimming shortened V by 3 bases and J by 4 bases, and 9 bases separated the two germline ends. The V gene's germline CDR1 is SGHTA and CDR2 FQGNSA. The length of the CDR3 is 14 residues. The receptor comes from a man between 18 and 29 years old in good health. The sample was naive CD4+ T cells sorted from blood. Subset noted: CD45RA+ positively selected. The rearrangement uses TRBV7-2 and TRBJ1-4; D call uncertain. CDR3 sequence reads: CASSFRRLNEKLFF. CDR3 DNA sequence: TGTGCCAGCAGCTTCAGGCGGCTTAATGAAAAACTGTTTTTT.